The present entry profiles one T cell receptor (beta chain) with its context. Its antigen is unidentified. This CDR3 spans 15 amino acids. Trimming cost V 0 bases and J 8 bases; bases outside gene matches: 8. The germline gives CDR1 MNHEY, CDR2 SVGAGI. The record originates from a study of T cell responses to AZD1222 COVID-19 vaccine. Study-wide results and limits: Rises in breadth and depth of Spike-specific TCRs came after two AZD1222 doses. Repertoire sampling occurred only after the peak T cell response.

The data were produced by immunoSEQ multiplex PCR, yet TCRdb's version contains in-frame clones alone and is incomplete. The repertoire has fewer than 90,000 clones, 80% to 95% of them found once; the top ten carry 11%. The gene calls are TRBV6-5 and TRBJ2-3, with TRBD2 matching over 7 bases. This TCR was sampled from an adult who received the AZD1222 COVID-19 vaccine. The specimen was peripheral blood, collected 28 days after the second AZD1222 dose. The CDR3 loop reads CASSYSSGPLPTQYF. DNA for the CDR3: TGTGCCAGCAGTTACTCTAGCGGGCCCTTACCTACGCAGTATTTT.